A selection of T cell receptor beta chains follows, all from one sample in a study of shared T cell receptors in the human thymus. TCRdb's table, derived via immunoSEQ multiplex PCR, lists solely in-frame clones and lacks some. The table includes some 700,000 clones, 88% detected once. This same sample was also part of a study on human thymus T cells.

Source material: thymocytes. Receptors were obtained from a boy in the first two years of life with a congenital heart defect. Both conserved end residues are part of each CDR3. A D gene is named only where the DNA matches it firmly. Only some rows state a clone size, as once, few, many or a class for expanded clones.

v_gene: TRBV29-1; d_gene: TRBD1; abundance: -; len: 14; j_gene: TRBJ2-5; CDR3aa: CSVAPRTGRETQYF; CDR3nt: TGCAGCGTTGCCCCTCGGACAGGGCGAGAGACCCAGTACTTC
v_gene: TRBV25-1; d_gene: TRBD2; abundance: -; len: 16; j_gene: TRBJ2-1; CDR3aa: CASSALGGVGNDEQFF; CDR3nt: TGTGCCAGCAGTGCTCTGGGAGGGGTCGGGAACGATGAGCAGTTCTTC
v_gene: TRBV30; d_gene: -; abundance: -; len: 16; j_gene: TRBJ2-7; CDR3aa: CAWSTQSRERSYEQYF; CDR3nt: TGTGCCTGGAGTACACAAAGCAGAGAGCGGTCCTACGAGCAGTACTTC
v_gene: TRBV5-1; d_gene: -; abundance: -; len: 14; j_gene: TRBJ1-4; CDR3aa: CASSLGGANEKLFF; CDR3nt: TGCGCCAGCAGCTTGGGTGGAGCTAATGAAAAACTGTTTTTT
v_gene: TRBV4-1; d_gene: TRBD2; abundance: -; len: 20; j_gene: TRBJ2-2; CDR3aa: CASSQEAGGSGRAGTGELFF; CDR3nt: TGCGCCAGCAGCCAAGAAGCGGGAGGGAGCGGGAGGGCCGGAACCGGGGAGCTGTTTTTT
v_gene: TRBV5-6; d_gene: -; abundance: -; len: 15; j_gene: TRBJ2-7; CDR3aa: CASSSFPHASYEQYF; CDR3nt: TGTGCCAGCAGCTCCTTCCCACATGCCTCCTACGAGCAGTACTTC
v_gene: TRBV4-1; d_gene: TRBD1; abundance: -; len: 16; j_gene: TRBJ2-7; CDR3aa: CASSQVDDRGCYEQYF; CDR3nt: TGCGCCAGCAGCCAAGTCGACGACAGGGGGTGCTACGAGCAGTACTTC
v_gene: TRBV5-4; d_gene: -; abundance: -; len: 20; j_gene: TRBJ1-3; CDR3aa: CASSLLRTVGSGNPGNTIYF; CDR3nt: TGTGCCAGCAGCCTGCTTCGGACAGTTGGCTCGGGGAATCCTGGAAACACCATATATTTT
v_gene: TRBV27; d_gene: -; abundance: -; len: 14; j_gene: TRBJ2-5; CDR3aa: CASSSRTLQETQYF; CDR3nt: TGTGCCAGCAGCTCTCGGACTCTCCAAGAGACCCAGTACTTC
v_gene: TRBV2; d_gene: TRBD2; abundance: once; len: 15; j_gene: TRBJ2-1; CDR3aa: CASSAGTSGLRGQFF; CDR3nt: TGTGCCAGCAGTGCGGGGACTAGCGGATTGAGGGGGCAGTTCTTC
v_gene: TRBV18; d_gene: -; abundance: once; len: 16; j_gene: TRBJ2-1; CDR3aa: CASSPTRVHSYNEQFF; CDR3nt: TGTGCCAGCTCACCGACCAGGGTTCACTCCTACAATGAGCAGTTCTTC
v_gene: TRBV18; d_gene: -; abundance: -; len: 14; j_gene: TRBJ1-1; CDR3aa: CASSPGAGLAEAFF; CDR3nt: TGTGCCAGCTCACCGGGAGCGGGGCTCGCTGAAGCTTTCTTT
v_gene: TRBV28; d_gene: -; abundance: -; len: 19; j_gene: TRBJ2-1; CDR3aa: CASGEGERGDRDFLNEQFF; CDR3nt: TGTGCCAGCGGCGAGGGGGAAAGAGGGGACCGGGATTTTTTGAATGAGCAGTTCTTC
v_gene: TRBV27; d_gene: TRBD1; abundance: -; len: 15; j_gene: TRBJ2-2; CDR3aa: CASRIGQGANGELFF; CDR3nt: TGTGCCAGCAGAATCGGACAGGGGGCGAACGGGGAGCTGTTTTTT
v_gene: TRBV4-2; d_gene: -; abundance: -; len: 15; j_gene: TRBJ2-7; CDR3aa: CASSPAQRDTYEQYF; CDR3nt: TGTGCCAGCAGCCCGGCCCAGCGGGACACCTACGAGCAGTACTTC
v_gene: TRBV11-1; d_gene: TRBD2; abundance: -; len: 16; j_gene: TRBJ2-7; CDR3aa: CASSLGGRPPMREQYF; CDR3nt: TGTGCCAGCAGCTTAGGCGGGAGGCCACCAATGAGAGAGCAGTACTTC
v_gene: TRBV4-3; d_gene: TRBD2; abundance: -; len: 20; j_gene: TRBJ2-7; CDR3aa: CASSQVSTWASGETTYEQYF; CDR3nt: TGCGCCAGCAGCCAAGTATCAACCTGGGCTAGCGGGGAAACCACCTACGAGCAGTACTTC
v_gene: TRBV6-1; d_gene: TRBD1; abundance: once; len: 16; j_gene: TRBJ2-5; CDR3aa: CASSEGDRGYQETQYF; CDR3nt: TGTGCCAGCAGTGAAGGGGACAGGGGGTATCAAGAGACCCAGTACTTC
v_gene: TRBV25-1; d_gene: -; abundance: -; len: 16; j_gene: TRBJ2-3; CDR3aa: CASRLPGHSAPDTQYF; CDR3nt: TGTGCCAGCAGACTCCCGGGACACTCGGCCCCAGATACGCAGTATTTT
v_gene: TRBV6-5; d_gene: -; abundance: -; len: 13; j_gene: TRBJ2-3; CDR3aa: CASSSDTSDTQYF; CDR3nt: TGTGCCAGCAGTTCGGACACATCAGATACGCAGTATTTT
v_gene: TRBV28; d_gene: -; abundance: -; len: 15; j_gene: TRBJ1-2; CDR3aa: CASSFSPRGVSGYTF; CDR3nt: TGTGCCAGCAGTTTTTCCCCCCGGGGAGTAAGTGGCTACACCTTC
v_gene: TRBV14; d_gene: -; abundance: -; len: 11; j_gene: TRBJ1-1; CDR3aa: CASSQVGRAFF; CDR3nt: TGTGCCAGCAGCCAAGTGGGGCGGGCTTTCTTT
v_gene: TRBV7-8; d_gene: -; abundance: -; len: 19; j_gene: TRBJ2-7; CDR3aa: CASSPKPSVDRPLSYEQYF; CDR3nt: TGTGCCAGCAGCCCCAAGCCCTCCGTTGACAGGCCCCTCTCCTACGAGCAGTACTTC
v_gene: TRBV2; d_gene: -; abundance: -; len: 13; j_gene: TRBJ1-2; CDR3aa: CASSEGPSAGYTF; CDR3nt: TGTGCCAGCAGTGAAGGTCCATCCGCGGGCTACACCTTC
v_gene: TRBV28; d_gene: TRBD1; abundance: -; len: 14; j_gene: TRBJ1-5; CDR3aa: CASSHDRGGQPQHF; CDR3nt: TGTGCCAGCAGCCATGACAGGGGAGGACAGCCCCAGCATTTT
v_gene: TRBV27; d_gene: -; abundance: -; len: 15; j_gene: TRBJ2-1; CDR3aa: CASSLSKRSYNEQFF; CDR3nt: TGTGCCAGCAGTTTGTCCAAGCGGTCCTACAATGAGCAGTTCTTC
v_gene: TRBV28; d_gene: TRBD1; abundance: -; len: 14; j_gene: TRBJ1-2; CDR3aa: CASSPGTVDYGYTF; CDR3nt: TGTGCCAGCAGCCCCGGGACAGTCGACTATGGCTACACCTTC
v_gene: TRBV29-1; d_gene: -; abundance: -; len: 12; j_gene: TRBJ2-2; CDR3aa: CSVEGGPGELFF; CDR3nt: TGCAGCGTTGAAGGGGGCCCCGGGGAGCTGTTTTTT
v_gene: TRBV5-8; d_gene: -; abundance: -; len: 14; j_gene: TRBJ2-1; CDR3aa: CASSPRTPELGQFF; CDR3nt: TGTGCCAGCAGCCCGCGGACTCCGGAGCTGGGGCAGTTCTTC
v_gene: TRBV14; d_gene: -; abundance: once; len: 16; j_gene: TRBJ2-1; CDR3aa: CASSPGAKQALNEQFF; CDR3nt: TGTGCCAGCAGCCCTGGGGCAAAGCAGGCTCTAAATGAGCAGTTCTTC
v_gene: TRBV5-1; d_gene: -; abundance: -; len: 12; j_gene: TRBJ2-1; CDR3aa: CADGGVGDEQFF; CDR3nt: TGCGCTGATGGCGGTGTAGGGGATGAGCAGTTCTTC
v_gene: TRBV7-9; d_gene: TRBD2; abundance: -; len: 14; j_gene: TRBJ2-7; CDR3aa: CASGGSGRFDEQYF; CDR3nt: TGTGCCAGTGGGGGGAGCGGGAGGTTCGACGAGCAGTACTTC
v_gene: TRBV4-3; d_gene: -; abundance: -; len: 13; j_gene: TRBJ2-4; CDR3aa: CASSPGSQDIQYF; CDR3nt: TGCGCCAGCAGCCCCGGGAGTCAGGACATTCAGTACTTC
v_gene: TRBV6-5; d_gene: TRBD1; abundance: -; len: 15; j_gene: TRBJ1-4; CDR3aa: CASSNWDRSYEKLFF; CDR3nt: TGTGCCAGCAGTAACTGGGACAGATCTTATGAAAAACTGTTTTTT
v_gene: TRBV30; d_gene: TRBD2; abundance: few; len: 15; j_gene: TRBJ2-1; CDR3aa: CAWSSGLAGGPEQFF; CDR3nt: TGTGCCTGGAGTTCGGGACTAGCGGGGGGGCCGGAGCAGTTCTTC
v_gene: TRBV7-9; d_gene: TRBD1; abundance: -; len: 18; j_gene: TRBJ2-1; CDR3aa: CASSLAQVTGTGHNEQFF; CDR3nt: TGTGCCAGCAGCTTAGCTCAAGTAACCGGGACAGGCCACAATGAGCAGTTCTTC
v_gene: TRBV25-1; d_gene: TRBD2; abundance: -; len: 15; j_gene: TRBJ2-2; CDR3aa: CASSVLAGEGGELFF; CDR3nt: TGTGCCAGCAGTGTACTAGCGGGAGAGGGCGGGGAGCTGTTTTTT
v_gene: TRBV30; d_gene: TRBD2; abundance: once; len: 15; j_gene: TRBJ2-7; CDR3aa: CAWSLLTSGDYEQYF; CDR3nt: TGTGCCTGGAGCCTATTGACTAGCGGAGACTACGAGCAGTACTTC
v_gene: TRBV7-2; d_gene: TRBD2; abundance: -; len: 17; j_gene: TRBJ2-7; CDR3aa: CASSQNRLAGGRDEQYF; CDR3nt: TGTGCCAGCAGCCAAAACCGACTAGCGGGAGGGCGGGACGAGCAGTACTTC
v_gene: TRBV7-4; d_gene: TRBD1; abundance: once; len: 16; j_gene: TRBJ1-5; CDR3aa: CASSSGQGTGGQPQHF; CDR3nt: TGTGCCAGCAGCTCAGGACAGGGGACGGGAGGTCAGCCCCAGCATTTT
v_gene: TRBV27; d_gene: TRBD1; abundance: -; len: 16; j_gene: TRBJ2-7; CDR3aa: CASSSPGQGGSYEQYF; CDR3nt: TGTGCCAGCAGTTCTCCGGGACAGGGCGGCTCCTACGAGCAGTACTTC
v_gene: TRBV4-3; d_gene: TRBD1; abundance: once; len: 15; j_gene: TRBJ2-3; CDR3aa: CASSQEGTAGDTQYF; CDR3nt: TGCGCCAGCAGCCAAGAAGGGACAGCTGGTGATACGCAGTATTTT
v_gene: TRBV6-4; d_gene: TRBD2; abundance: -; len: 16; j_gene: TRBJ2-1; CDR3aa: CASRPLAGGSYNEQFF; CDR3nt: TGTGCCAGCAGGCCCCTAGCGGGAGGGTCCTACAATGAGCAGTTCTTC
v_gene: TRBV27; d_gene: TRBD1; abundance: -; len: 16; j_gene: TRBJ2-5; CDR3aa: CASSLRATGGSETQYF; CDR3nt: TGTGCCAGCAGTTTACGTGCGACAGGGGGTTCAGAGACCCAGTACTTC
v_gene: TRBV6-5; d_gene: -; abundance: -; len: 14; j_gene: TRBJ1-1; CDR3aa: CASSYSTVEAEAFF; CDR3nt: TGTGCCAGCAGTTACAGTACGGTCGAGGCTGAAGCTTTCTTT
v_gene: TRBV6-6; d_gene: -; abundance: few; len: 13; j_gene: TRBJ2-7; CDR3aa: CASSSRDDYEQYF; CDR3nt: TGTGCCAGCAGTTCGCGGGACGATTACGAGCAGTACTTC
v_gene: TRBV7-9; d_gene: TRBD2; abundance: -; len: 11; j_gene: TRBJ2-5; CDR3aa: CATTGGETQYF; CDR3nt: TGTGCCACCACGGGGGGGGAGACCCAGTACTTC
v_gene: TRBV27; d_gene: -; abundance: once; len: 16; j_gene: TRBJ1-1; CDR3aa: CASMGRVRGMNTEAFF; CDR3nt: TGTGCCAGCATGGGCCGGGTTCGGGGGATGAACACTGAAGCTTTCTTT
v_gene: TRBV7-2; d_gene: -; abundance: -; len: 15; j_gene: TRBJ1-2; CDR3aa: CASSPPGDSNYGYTF; CDR3nt: TGTGCCAGCAGCCCCCCGGGGGACTCTAACTATGGCTACACCTTC
v_gene: TRBV30; d_gene: TRBD2; abundance: few; len: 16; j_gene: TRBJ2-2; CDR3aa: CAWSVISGSNTGELFF; CDR3nt: TGTGCCTGGAGTGTGATTAGCGGGTCGAACACCGGGGAGCTGTTTTTT
v_gene: TRBV5-4; d_gene: -; abundance: -; len: 16; j_gene: TRBJ2-5; CDR3aa: CASSLETGTEQETQYF; CDR3nt: TGTGCCAGCAGCTTGGAAACAGGTACCGAACAAGAGACCCAGTACTTC